The 7 T cell receptor beta chains presented below share a single source sample, sequenced in a study of blood T cells in healthy people across ages. Sample-barcoded 5' priming and a J-beta primer mix drove a second PCR of about 6 to 12 cycles. TCRdb itself ran the 5' RACE reads through MiXCR, one entry per CDR3 protein. The sample records over 700,000 distinct CDR3 sequences, around half being singletons. Sequencing was carried out using blood. These receptors originate from a man older than 75 in good health.

This chain's CDR3 is CSASGHPIYGYTF. The CDR3, as DNA: TGCAGTGCTAGTGGACACCCAATCTATGGCTACACCTTC. This chain links TRBV20-1 with TRBJ1-2, with D perhaps TRBD1 (5 bases). This CDR3 is built from 13 residues. The germline V gene encodes CDR1 DFQATT and CDR2 SNEGSKA (reference sequence). Trimming shortened V by 3 bases and J by 4 bases, and 12 bases separated the two germline ends.

In the case of this clonotype: One end of the junction varies from germline; a read error may be responsible. This rearrangement joins TRBV25-1 to TRBJ1-2; 12 nucleotides agree with TRBD1. CDR1 is MGHDK and CDR2 is SYGVNS in the germline V gene. The CDR3 totals 16 residues. This CDR3 is CVSRAGTGGAGYGYTF. In nucleotides, the CDR3 is TGTGTCAGCAGAGCCGGGACAGGGGGCGCCGGCTATGGCTACACCTTC.

J is TRBJ2-5 and V is TRBV5-1; D remains ambiguous. The V and J ends lost 6 bases and 0 bases respectively, with 21 bases between them. Germline assignment: CDR1 SGHRS and CDR2 YFSETQ. The CDR3 length is 17 residues. For the CDR3, the DNA is TGCGCCAGCAAATTTGAGAGGTCCCTATTGTACCAAGAGACCCAGTACTTC. Its protein product is CASKFERSLLYQETQYF. The whole variable domain, filled in from reference TRBV5-1 and TRBJ2-5, reads KAGVTQTPRYLIKTRGQQVTLSCSPISGHRSVSWYQQTPGQGLQFLFEYFSETQRNKGNFPGRFSGRQFSNSRSEMNVSTLELGDSALYLCASKFERSLLYQETQYFGPGTRLLVL.

This chain connects TRBV20-1 to TRBJ2-7, with unresolved D. CDR1 is DFQATT and CDR2 is SNEGSKA in the germline V gene (reference sequence). V lost 5 bases, J lost 2 bases, and 10 bases lay in between. The CDR3 totals 12 residues. In DNA, the CDR3 is TGCAGTGCTTCGGGTGGGACCTACGAGCAGTACTTC. Protein sequence: CSASGGTYEQYF.

The CDR3 DNA reads as TGCAGTGCTAGAGAACCTAGACGGACTGCCACTGAAGCTTTCTTT. Its translation: CSAREPRRTATEAFF. V and J are TRBV20-1 and TRBJ1-1, with D uncertain. Germline V gene lookup returns CDR1 DFQATT and CDR2 SNEGSKA (reference sequence). Trimming shortened V by 0 bases and J by 4 bases, and 15 bases separated the two germline ends. The CDR3 length is 15 residues.

The chain couples TRBV7-9 to TRBJ2-1; D not certain. V lost 2 bases and J lost 2, with 13 bases in between. This CDR3 has 16 residues. The V gene's germline CDR1 is SEHNR and CDR2 FQNEAQ (reference sequence). The CDR3 region is CASSLNWRHTYNEQFF. The CDR3 DNA follows: TGTGCCAGCAGCTTAAATTGGCGCCACACCTACAATGAGCAGTTCTTC.

The gene calls are TRBV2 and TRBJ2-7, with D possibly TRBD1 on 6 matching bases. The better agreement between TRBJ2-5 and the DNA end casts doubt on the J call. The CDR3 contains 14 residues. The germline gives CDR1 SNHLY, CDR2 FYNNEI. The CDR3 spells CASSPDRSSETQYF. The CDR3 bases are TGTGCCAGCAGCCCAGACAGGAGCTCGGAGACCCAGTACTTC.